This note documents a single T cell receptor (beta chain) sequence. Which antigen it targets is not known. Base quality data are lacking; no much larger clone is found one base away. Whole blood was collected in K2EDTA tubes by collaborating institutions according to the institutions' own protocols. For TCRbeta analysis, collaborators shipped samples in one of three forms: frozen whole blood, isolated PBMCs, or DNA extracted from either of those sample types. This sample stems from a study of blood T cell repertoires in COVID-19 (TCRdb year 2020). Notes on the research overall: Collaborator samples came from the United States, Italy and Spain and covered acute and convalescent phases of COVID-19. HLA class I and class II types, where available, came from metadata supplied by the sample provider rather than from assay-based typing. Samples were obtained from the ongoing ImmuneRACE study (first 160 participants) and from over a thousand subjects provided by 6 global collaborators. Subjects who had been exposed to COVID-19, were actively infected with it, or had recovered from it provided the deeply sampled blood TCRbeta repertoires that made up the dataset. A freely available public database, intended as a resource for researchers studying the immune response to SARS-CoV-2, is where the repertoires were released. The prospective study material was composed of cDNA or gDNA derived from T cells, B-cell-depleted T cells, or PBMCs. Nearly every sample came with metadata listing a de-identified subject ID, COVID-19 status, age in years and sex. Summary of the overall study and its limitations: Clinical and demographic metadata were provided uncurated, with the amount varying by source and participant.

From a lookup of the germline V gene (reference sequence), CDR1 and CDR2 are PRHDT and FYEKMQ. The CDR3 runs 16 amino acids, cysteine and phenylalanine included. Only CDR3 DNA is held: 48 bases, read in frame from base 1. Unmatched junction bases come to 6, with V trimmed by 5 bases and J by 4 bases. TCRbeta CDR3 regions were amplified from genomic DNA using the immunoSEQ Assay, a bias-controlled multiplex PCR. As for the original processing: The number of nucleated cells in each sample was estimated from the amplification of reference gene primers within the assay. To quantify the absolute abundance of each unique TCRbeta CDR3 rearrangement, sequence reads were collapsed and filtered. Productive Simpson clonality was computed per sample as the square root of Simpson's diversity index over productive rearrangements. TCRdb stores this immuneACCESS table with in-frame sequences only. Part of the clones is absent; in the studies checked, under half of the shortfall reflects unresolved V genes, and no reason is known for the rest. That table is the source of V, J and clone size, and D and trimming were worked out from the DNA. Counted in this sample were 65,000 to 80,000 clones; around nine tenths of them appeared once. Roughly 6.1% of the sample belongs to the ten largest clones.

Input material: peripheral blood. Here the chain combines TRBV13 and TRBJ1-6; 9 middle bases align to TRBD1. The receptor was derived from a human donor in a cohort sampled during active COVID-19. The base sequence is TGTGCCAGCAGCCTCGGGACAGGGATTTATAATTCACCCCTCCACTTT. It codes for CASSLGTGIYNSPLHF.